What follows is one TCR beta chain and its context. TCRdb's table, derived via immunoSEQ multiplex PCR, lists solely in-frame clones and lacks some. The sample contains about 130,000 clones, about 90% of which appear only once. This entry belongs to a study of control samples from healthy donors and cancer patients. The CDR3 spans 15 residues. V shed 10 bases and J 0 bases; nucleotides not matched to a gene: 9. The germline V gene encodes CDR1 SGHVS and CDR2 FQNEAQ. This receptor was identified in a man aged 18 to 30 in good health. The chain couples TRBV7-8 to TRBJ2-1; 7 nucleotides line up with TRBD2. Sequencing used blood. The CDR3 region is CATQDGGISYNEQFF. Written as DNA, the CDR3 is TGTGCCACCCAGGACGGGGGGATCTCCTACAATGAGCAGTTCTTC.